One and the same sample provided the 23 T cell receptor beta chains below, sequenced in a study of T cell repertoires in ileal Crohn's disease (dated by TCRdb to between 2017 and 2020). Sample time point, as interpreted from the label and publication: inflamed ileum from the surgical specimen. Library preparation was by the immunoSEQ multiplex PCR assay. TCRdb re-hosts the immuneACCESS table, in-frame sequences only. Its copies lack some clones; in the studies checked, an unresolved V gene accounts for under half of them, and the cause for the rest is not known. This sample has about 5,400 clones in its table, and roughly 87% of those were observed once. The ten most abundant clones make up more than 20% of the sample. Sequenced: ileal tissue. The receptor source for this set is an adult with Crohn's disease.

The V gene is TRBV5-1, the J gene TRBJ1-2; D ambiguous. Germline V gene lookup returns CDR1 SGHRS and CDR2 YFSETQ. The length of the CDR3 is 16 residues. The germline V and J ends were trimmed by 2 bases and 4 bases, with 18 bases remaining between them. The CDR3 nucleotides read TGCGCCAGCAGCTTTGCCCGGGGAGGGTTATTCTATGGCTACACCTTC. Amino acid sequence: CASSFARGGLFYGYTF.

This chain joins TRBV6-6 and TRBJ1-1; D might be TRBD1 (5 bases). The CDR3 spans 14 residues. Per the germline V gene, CDR1 is MNHNY and CDR2 is SVGAGI (reference sequence). V lost 6 bases and J 7 bases, leaving 18 bases between the germline ends. DNA of the CDR3: TGTGCCAGCAGACTCGACGATAAGGGACGTGAAGCTTTCTTT. Translating it yields CASRLDDKGREAFF.

This clone was found once. The chain employs TRBV27 and TRBJ2-7, with 8 bases fitting TRBD1. The V and J ends lost 3 bases and 6 bases, in that order; junction bases with no gene match: 10. The CDR3 spans 15 residues. The germline CDR1 and CDR2 sequences are MNHEY and SMNVEV (reference sequence). As DNA, the CDR3 is TGTGCCAGCAGTTTTGTCAGACAGGGGCGTCGCGAGCAGTACTTC. This translates into CASSFVRQGRREQYF.

V is TRBV6-4 and J is TRBJ2-6; D unresolved. V lost 2 bases, J lost 3 bases, and 8 bases lay in between. CDR3 length: 15 amino acids. In germline, CDR1 is MRHNA, CDR2 SNTAGT. This chain's CDR3 is CASSDRADGANVLTF. CDR3 bases: TGTGCCAGCAGTGACAGGGCGGATGGGGCCAACGTCCTGACTTTC.

This rearrangement joins TRBV4-2 to TRBJ2-7, with unresolved D. V was clipped by 5 bases and J by 3 bases, with 5 bases between them. This CDR3 has 11 amino acids. From germline, CDR1 is LGHNA and CDR2 YNFKEQ. In DNA form, the CDR3 reads TGTGCCAGCAGCGATTTCTACGAGCAGTACTTC. The encoded protein is CASSDFYEQYF.

CDR3 amino acids: CASSRGEGWGNEQFF. CDR3 nucleotides: TGTGCCAGCAGCCGTGGAGAGGGGTGGGGGAATGAGCAGTTCTTC. This sequence joins TRBV11-2 and TRBJ2-1, with D perhaps matching TRBD1 or TRBD2 (5 bases each). The V gene lost 5 bases and the J gene lost 7 bases, with 18 bases spanning the gap. In germline, CDR1 is SGHAT, CDR2 FQNNGV. This CDR3 region has 15 residues.

This chain links TRBV5-1 with TRBJ2-7, with TRBD1 identical over 12 bases. Losses at the gene ends were 3 bases for V and 3 bases for J; bases not matched to a gene: 1. Germline CDR1 is SGHRS and CDR2 is YFSETQ. The CDR3 has 14 amino acids. This CDR3 is CASSWDRGLYEQYF. The DNA for the CDR3 is TGCGCCAGCAGCTGGGACAGGGGGCTCTACGAGCAGTACTTC.

The chain is built from TRBV9 and TRBJ2-3, with 8 bases aligning to TRBD2. V lost 4 bases, J lost 3 bases, and 10 bases stayed unmatched. Per the germline V gene, CDR1 is SGDLS and CDR2 is YYNGEE. The CDR3 has 16 amino acids. DNA for the CDR3: TGTGCCAGCAGCCCTCTCAGCGGGGGCGGGACAGATACGCAGTATTTT. It codes for CASSPLSGGGTDTQYF.

This chain connects TRBV6-4 to TRBJ2-1; no firm D call. The CDR3 has 17 residues. Deletions cut 5 bases from V and 0 bases from J, with 17 bases between. Germline V gene data show CDR1 as MRHNA and CDR2 as SNTAGT. The CDR3 DNA is TGTGCCAGCAGTCCTAGTATCTGGGTTAGCTCCTACAATGAGCAGTTCTTC. Protein: CASSPSIWVSSYNEQFF.

In its sample, this clone was seen once. The chain links TRBV28 to TRBJ2-5; 7 nucleotides line up with TRBD2. V was pared by 6 bases and J by 5 bases, with 0 bases of the junction left unmatched. The CDR3 runs 11 residues. Germline V CDR1 and CDR2: MDHEN, SYDVKM. The CDR3 protein is CASRGGETQYF. The CDR3 DNA is TGTGCCAGCAGGGGGGGGGAGACCCAGTACTTC.

This clone was observed a handful of times. This sequence joins TRBV11-3 and TRBJ2-3; D assignment may be TRBD1 or TRBD2 (5 bases each). Per germline, CDR1 SGHNT and CDR2 YENEEA. Trimming pared 5 bases from V and 6 bases from J, leaving 21 bases between. This CDR3 contains 16 residues. The CDR3 DNA is TGTGCCAGCAGCCTGGGAAGAGGATCCGGGACGGATACGCAGTATTTT. It yields the protein CASSLGRGSGTDTQYF. The whole variable domain, remainder taken from reference TRBV11-3 and TRBJ2-3, is EAGVVQSPRYKIIEKKQPVAFWCNPISGHNTLYWYLQNLGQGPELLIRYENEEAVDDSQLPKDRFSAERLKGVDSTLKIQPAELGDSAVYLCASSLGRGSGTDTQYFGPGTRLTVL.

V is TRBV11-2 and J is TRBJ2-2; 8 nucleotides agree with TRBD2. V gave up 5 bases and J gave up 1 base; unmatched junction bases: 9. In germline, CDR1 is SGHAT, CDR2 FQNNGV. The CDR3 extends over 17 amino acids. CDR3 DNA: TGTGCCAGCAGCCCCCAGGGACTAGGGAGGAACACCGGGGAGCTGTTTTTT. This gives the protein CASSPQGLGRNTGELFF.

The chain employs TRBV6-5 and TRBJ2-7; the D gene could be TRBD1 or TRBD2 (5 bases each). V was pared by 6 bases and J by 4 bases, with 19 bases between. Germline V gives CDR1 MNHEY, CDR2 SVGAGI. This CDR3 region has 15 residues. The CDR3 loop reads CASSILRDGLYEQYF. The CDR3 nucleotides read TGTGCCAGCAGCATACTACGGGACGGTTTGTACGAGCAGTACTTC.

The genes are TRBV5-5 and TRBJ2-3; D might be TRBD1 or TRBD2, each matching 5 bases. The ends were cut back, 4 bases at V and 3 bases at J, with 12 bases in the middle. Per germline, CDR1 SGHKS and CDR2 YYEKEE (reference sequence). The CDR3 extends over 14 amino acids. This CDR3 is CASSRGGGTDTQYF. Written as DNA, the CDR3 is TGTGCCAGCAGCCGTGGGGGTGGGACAGATACGCAGTATTTT.

The chain combines TRBV29-1 with TRBJ1-4; TRBD1 agrees at 9 bases. The CDR3 has 14 residues. The germline gives CDR1 SQVTM, CDR2 ANQGSEA. The ends lost 8 bases at V and 6 bases at J; junction bases unmatched: 10. Here the CDR3 DNA reads TGCAGCTTCTCAACAGGGGGCGACTATGAAAAACTGTTTTTT. This codes for CSFSTGGDYEKLFF. Together with reference TRBV29-1 and TRBJ1-4, the CDR3 gives the full variable domain: SAVISQKPSRDICQRGTSLTIQCQVDSQVTMMFWYRQQPGQSLTLIATANQGSEATYESGFVIDKFPISRPNLTFSTLTVSNMSPEDSSIYLCSFSTGGDYEKLFFGSGTQLSVL.

The V gene is TRBV5-6, the J gene TRBJ1-1; D gene uncertain. Per germline, CDR1 SGHDT and CDR2 YYEEEE. The CDR3 covers 12 residues. V was shortened by 4 bases and J by 11 bases, with 15 bases between the two germline ends. CDR3 nucleotide sequence: TGTGCCAGCAGCCTCCCCGGGAATCGGGCTTTCTTT. It codes for CASSLPGNRAFF.

The chain is built from TRBV11-2 and TRBJ2-5; no reliable D call. Germline loops: CDR1 SGHAT, CDR2 FQNNGV. The CDR3 runs to 15 residues. Trimming removed 5 bases from V and 6 bases from J, with 19 bases in between. The DNA for the CDR3 is TGTGCCAGCAGCACCGGGCCCTATTCCGTCAAGACCCAGTACTTC. Protein sequence: CASSTGPYSVKTQYF.

The rearrangement joins TRBV10-1 to TRBJ1-5; no clear D. Trimming took off 4 bases at V and 4 bases at J, with 8 bases between the two ends. The germline CDR1 and CDR2 sequences are WNHNN and SYGVQD (reference sequence). The CDR3 totals 13 residues. CDR3: CASSVPGNQPQHF. The CDR3 DNA follows: TGCGCCAGCAGTGTGCCAGGTAATCAGCCCCAGCATTTT.

This chain joins TRBV19 and TRBJ1-2; D call uncertain. CDR3 size: 13 residues. V shed 1 base and J shed 3 bases, with 6 bases lying between them. From germline, CDR1 is LNHDA and CDR2 SQIVND (reference sequence). Written as DNA, the CDR3 is TGTGCCAGTAGTATAGGCAAATACTATGGCTACACCTTC. It translates to CASSIGKYYGYTF.

This chain connects TRBV28 to TRBJ2-3, with 13 positions matching TRBD2. Germline V gene data show CDR1 as MDHEN and CDR2 as SYDVKM. V trimming: 6 bases; J trimming: 1 base; junction bases outside the gene matches: 10. This CDR3 comprises 18 residues. The CDR3: CASSYTSGRAYRTDTQYF. For the CDR3, the DNA is TGTGCCAGCAGCTATACTAGCGGGAGGGCTTATCGCACAGATACGCAGTATTTT.

This chain uses TRBV7-3 with TRBJ2-7; D perhaps matches TRBD2 (6 bases). Trimming removed 4 bases at V and 4 bases at J, with 11 bases between. The CDR3 sequence is 13 residues long. The germline V gene encodes CDR1 SGHTA and CDR2 FQGTGA. The CDR3: CASSSGLGYEQYF. The CDR3 DNA is TGTGCCAGCAGCTCGGGACTGGGATACGAGCAGTACTTC.

This rearrangement joins TRBV4-2 to TRBJ2-1; 12 bases match TRBD2. With 0 bases clipped from V and 10 bases from J, the junction kept 10 bases outside the gene matches. Per germline, CDR1 LGHNA and CDR2 YNFKEQ. The CDR3 loop spans 17 amino acids. CDR3 nucleotide sequence: TGTGCCAGCAGCCAAGATGGAAGGACTAGCGGGAAAGGCGAGCAGTTCTTC. Translation gives CASSQDGRTSGKGEQFF.

The V gene is TRBV4-1, the J gene TRBJ2-7; 9 bases are shared with TRBD2. Trimming at V came to 0 bases and at J to 4 bases, leaving 19 bases not matched to a gene. Germline CDR1 MGHRA, CDR2 YSYEKL. This CDR3 is 20 amino acids long. Here the CDR3 reads CASSQESVAGASYHRYEQYF. CDR3 DNA sequence: TGCGCCAGCAGCCAAGAATCAGTAGCGGGAGCGTCCTACCATCGGTACGAGCAGTACTTC.